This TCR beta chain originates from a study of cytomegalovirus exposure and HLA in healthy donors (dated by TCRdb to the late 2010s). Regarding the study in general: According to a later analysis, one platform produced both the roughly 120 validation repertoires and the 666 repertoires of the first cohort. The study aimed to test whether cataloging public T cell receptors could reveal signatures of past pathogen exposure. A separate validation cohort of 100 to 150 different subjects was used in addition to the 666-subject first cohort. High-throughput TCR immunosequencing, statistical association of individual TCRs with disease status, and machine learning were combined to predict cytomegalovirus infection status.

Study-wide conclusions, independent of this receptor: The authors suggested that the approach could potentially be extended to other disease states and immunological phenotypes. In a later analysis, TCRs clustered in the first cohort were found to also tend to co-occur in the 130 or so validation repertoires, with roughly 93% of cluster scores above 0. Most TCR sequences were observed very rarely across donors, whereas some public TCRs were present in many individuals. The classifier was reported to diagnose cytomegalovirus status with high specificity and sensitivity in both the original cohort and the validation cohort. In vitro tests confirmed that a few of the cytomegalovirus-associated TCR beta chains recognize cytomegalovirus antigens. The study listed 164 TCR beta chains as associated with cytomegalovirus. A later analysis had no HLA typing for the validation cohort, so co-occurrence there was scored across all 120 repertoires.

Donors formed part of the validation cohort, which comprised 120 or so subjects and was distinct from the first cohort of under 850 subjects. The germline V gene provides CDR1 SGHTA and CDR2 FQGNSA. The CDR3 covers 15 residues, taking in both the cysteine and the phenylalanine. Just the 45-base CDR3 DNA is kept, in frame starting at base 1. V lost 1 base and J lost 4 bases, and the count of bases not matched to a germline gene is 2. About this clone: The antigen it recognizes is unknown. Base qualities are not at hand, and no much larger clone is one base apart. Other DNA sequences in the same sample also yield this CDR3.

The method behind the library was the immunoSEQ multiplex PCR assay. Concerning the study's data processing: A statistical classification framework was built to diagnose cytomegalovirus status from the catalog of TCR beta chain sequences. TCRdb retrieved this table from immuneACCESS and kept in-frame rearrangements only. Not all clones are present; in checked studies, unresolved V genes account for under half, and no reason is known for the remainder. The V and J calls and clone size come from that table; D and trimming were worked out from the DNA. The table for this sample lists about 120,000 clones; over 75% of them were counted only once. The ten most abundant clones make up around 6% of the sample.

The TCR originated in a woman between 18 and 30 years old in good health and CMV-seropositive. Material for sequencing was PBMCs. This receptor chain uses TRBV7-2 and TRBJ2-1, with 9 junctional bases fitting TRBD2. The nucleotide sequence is TGTGCCAGCAGCTTAGAACTAGCGGGTTACAATGAGCAGTTCTTC. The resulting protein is CASSLELAGYNEQFF.